This TCR beta chain was identified in a study of T-cell memory formation after mild COVID-19. Study results and limitations: Mainly in CM and EM were contracting CD4+ clones; CD8+ were in EMRA.

V shed 5 bases and J shed 8 bases, with 13 bases lying between them. The CDR3 loop spans 14 amino acids. Germline CDR1 MNHEY, CDR2 SVGEGT. TCRdb called the 5' RACE reads again in MiXCR, with one record for every CDR3 protein. The table has 90,000 to 120,000 distinct CDR3 sequences, 15% to 20% seen once. Regarding this clonotype: What it recognizes is unknown.

The TCR originated in a man aged 18-30 years who had mild COVID-19 (a few samples of this study predate the infection). Cell type and time point are not known. Sequenced input: PBMCs or a T cell subset sorted from them (not recorded which). V usage is TRBV6-2 or TRBV6-3 and J usage is TRBJ1-6; maybe TRBD1 (6 bases). The CDR3, as DNA: TGTGCCAGCAGTCAACAGGGAACATATTCACCCCTCCACTTT. Protein sequence: CASSQQGTYSPLHF.